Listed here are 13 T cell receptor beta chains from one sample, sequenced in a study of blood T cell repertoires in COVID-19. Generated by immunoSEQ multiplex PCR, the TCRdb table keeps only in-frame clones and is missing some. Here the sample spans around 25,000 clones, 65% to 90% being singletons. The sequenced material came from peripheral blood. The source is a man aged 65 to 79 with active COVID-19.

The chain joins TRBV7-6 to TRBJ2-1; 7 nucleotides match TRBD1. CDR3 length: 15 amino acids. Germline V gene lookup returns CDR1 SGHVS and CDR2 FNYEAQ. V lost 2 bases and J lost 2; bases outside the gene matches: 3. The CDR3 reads CASSLRDSTYNEQFF. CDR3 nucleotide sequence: TGTGCCAGCAGCTTAAGGGACAGTACCTACAATGAGCAGTTCTTC.

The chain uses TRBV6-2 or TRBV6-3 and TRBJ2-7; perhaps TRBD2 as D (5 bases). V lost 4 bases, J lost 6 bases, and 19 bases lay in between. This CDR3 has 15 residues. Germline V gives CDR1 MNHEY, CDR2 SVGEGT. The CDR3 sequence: CASSWETGFIGEQYF. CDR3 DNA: TGTGCCAGCAGTTGGGAGACTGGGTTTATCGGCGAGCAGTACTTC.

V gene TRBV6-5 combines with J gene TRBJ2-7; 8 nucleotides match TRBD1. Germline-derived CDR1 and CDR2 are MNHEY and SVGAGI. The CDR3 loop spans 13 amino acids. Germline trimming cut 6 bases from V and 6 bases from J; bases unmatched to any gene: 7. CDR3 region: CASRSHTGGEQYF. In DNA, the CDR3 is TGTGCCAGCAGATCACACACAGGGGGCGAGCAGTACTTC.

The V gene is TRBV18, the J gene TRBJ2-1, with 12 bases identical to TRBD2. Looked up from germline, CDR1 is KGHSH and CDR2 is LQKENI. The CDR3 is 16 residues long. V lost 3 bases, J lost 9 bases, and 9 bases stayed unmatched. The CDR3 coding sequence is TGTGCCAGCTCACCGAGCCTAGCGGGAGGGCCGAGTGAGCAGTTCTTC. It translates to CASSPSLAGGPSEQFF.

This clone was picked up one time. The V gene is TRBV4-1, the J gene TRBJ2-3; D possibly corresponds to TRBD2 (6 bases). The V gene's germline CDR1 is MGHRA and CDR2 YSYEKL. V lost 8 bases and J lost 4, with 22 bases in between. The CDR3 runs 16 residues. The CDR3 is CASRPLPGDLPDTQYF. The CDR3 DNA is TGCGCCAGCCGTCCCCTCCCGGGGGACCTCCCAGATACGCAGTATTTT.

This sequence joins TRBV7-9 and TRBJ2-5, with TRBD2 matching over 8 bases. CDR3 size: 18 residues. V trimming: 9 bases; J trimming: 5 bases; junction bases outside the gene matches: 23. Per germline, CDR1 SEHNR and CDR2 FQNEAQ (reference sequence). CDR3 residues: CARSEVASGGPLGETQYF. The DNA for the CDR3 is TGTGCCAGGTCCGAGGTGGCCAGCGGGGGCCCCTTGGGGGAGACCCAGTACTTC.

The CDR3, as DNA: TGTGCCAGCATCCCGAGCACAGATACGCAGTATTTT. It yields the protein CASIPSTDTQYF. This chain links TRBV6-4 with TRBJ2-3; D unresolved. This CDR3 region has 12 residues. CDR1 is MRHNA and CDR2 is SNTAGT in the germline V gene. V was cut by 7 bases and J by 0 bases, with 5 bases left in between.

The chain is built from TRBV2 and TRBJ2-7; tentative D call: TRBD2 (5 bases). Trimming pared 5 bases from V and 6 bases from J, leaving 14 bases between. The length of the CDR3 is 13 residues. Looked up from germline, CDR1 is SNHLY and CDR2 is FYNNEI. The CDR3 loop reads CASSPAGMGEQYF. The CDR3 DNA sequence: TGTGCCAGCAGTCCGGCCGGGATGGGCGAGCAGTACTTC.

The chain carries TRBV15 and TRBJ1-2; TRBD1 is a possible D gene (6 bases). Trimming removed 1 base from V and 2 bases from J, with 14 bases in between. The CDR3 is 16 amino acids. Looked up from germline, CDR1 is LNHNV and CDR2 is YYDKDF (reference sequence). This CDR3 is CATSRVGAGNNYGYTF. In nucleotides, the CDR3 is TGTGCCACCAGCAGAGTGGGGGCCGGAAACAACTATGGCTACACCTTC.

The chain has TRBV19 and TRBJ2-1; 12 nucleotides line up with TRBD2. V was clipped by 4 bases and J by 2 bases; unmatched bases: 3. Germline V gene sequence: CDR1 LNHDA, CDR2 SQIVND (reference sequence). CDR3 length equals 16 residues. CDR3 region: CASSTGLAGPYNEQFF. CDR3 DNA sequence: TGTGCCAGTAGTACAGGACTAGCGGGGCCCTACAATGAGCAGTTCTTC.

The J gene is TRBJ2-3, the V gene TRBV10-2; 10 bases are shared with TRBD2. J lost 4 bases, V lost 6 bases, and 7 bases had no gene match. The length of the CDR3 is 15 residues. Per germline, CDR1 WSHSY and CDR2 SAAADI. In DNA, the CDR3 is TGCGCCAGCAGCGTAGCGGGGGGTGGAGCAGATACGCAGTATTTT. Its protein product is CASSVAGGGADTQYF.

The CDR3 sequence: CSAPGAGELFF. CDR3 coding DNA: TGCAGTGCTCCAGGGGCCGGGGAGCTGTTTTTT. The chain links TRBV20-1 to TRBJ2-2; tentatively, D is TRBD1 (6 bases). The CDR3 is 11 residues long. CDR1 is DFQATT and CDR2 is SNEGSKA in the germline V gene (reference sequence). V gave up 5 bases and J gave up 6 bases, with 7 bases separating them.

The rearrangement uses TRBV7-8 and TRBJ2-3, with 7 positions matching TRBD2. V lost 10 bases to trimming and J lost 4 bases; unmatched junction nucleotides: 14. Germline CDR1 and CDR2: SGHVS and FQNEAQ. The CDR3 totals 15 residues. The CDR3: CATYKAGYIADTQYF. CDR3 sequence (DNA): TGTGCCACCTACAAAGCGGGGTATATAGCAGATACGCAGTATTTT.